This T cell receptor beta chain was obtained from a study of patients and donors after allogeneic stem cell transplantation. TCRdb called the RT-PCR reads again in MiXCR, with one record for every CDR3 protein. The table records roughly 960,000 distinct CDR3 sequences, about a sixth of them present only once. V was cut by 6 bases and J by 4 bases, with 15 bases left in between. This CDR3 comprises 14 residues. The germline V gene has CDR1 MNHNS and CDR2 SASEGT. The material sequenced was blood, either unsorted or a sorted T cell fraction (not recorded which). This sequence joins TRBV6-1 and TRBJ1-2; D gene unclear. This TCR derives from a human donor who was either an allogeneic HSCT recipient or a stem cell or donor lymphocyte infusion donor (not recorded which). It is not recorded whose cells these are; they may come from a transplant donor. CDR3: CASRTPGDLYGYTF. The CDR3 coding sequence is TGTGCCAGCAGAACTCCGGGAGATCTCTATGGCTACACCTTC.